Listed below are T cell receptor beta chains from one sample, sequenced in a study of technical replicates of blood from a handful of donors. TCRdb's table, derived via immunoSEQ multiplex PCR, lists solely in-frame clones and lacks some. Among roughly 12,000 clones listed, just under 95% were seen once. The sequenced sample was PBMCs. The source of these receptors is a human donor in good health. CDR3s include the opening cysteine and the closing phenylalanine or tryptophan.

TRBV4-1 | CASSQDREEVPVGTGELFF
TRBV7-3 | CASSATGTGQETQYF
TRBV6-6 | CASSYSARSFF
TRBV4-1 | CASSQDFGRPTDTQYF
TRBV27 | CASSLSRQYNEQFF
TRBV7-8 | CASSFVQGSNTEAFF
TRBV2 | CASSAFRQGATYGYTF
TRBV15 | CATSRDWGDEQFF
TRBV6-5 | CASSRTSGRWETQYF
TRBV21-1 | CASKVASGQHADTQYF
TRBV28 | CASTPGWSGQGFHEQYF
TRBV28 | CASSSSSTSVEQFF
TRBV4-1 | CASSPLMRVEGSMNTEAFF
TRBV7-9 | CASSFVESTEAFF
TRBV7-6 | CASSLEDDLAGGIDEQFF
TRBV7-9 | CASSRTGTPNSGNTIYF
TRBV6-5 | CASSTYGPGSYEQYF
TRBV6-5 | CASSTRQPGQPQHF
TRBV7-6 | CASSLAPLAGVDTQYF
TRBV15 | CATSREEIGQGNTEAFF
TRBV5-1 | CASSLDSHTGELFF
TRBV10-2 | CASSERGRQETQYF
TRBV18 | CASSPSGQTSDWQYF
TRBV30 | CAWSFPRGSAWISTDTQYF
TRBV27 | CASSLVAGGSYEQYF
TRBV6-1 | CASSETTGRGYGYTF
TRBV9 | CASSVVGGRANEQFF
TRBV15 | CATSRDLGQGEKLFF
TRBV28 | CASSSGGPSTDTQYF
TRBV7-2 | CASSPAPLGEGGYNEQFF
TRBV5-4 | CASSLAGTLLADTQYF
TRBV2 | CASSTGQGSSEQYF
TRBV7-2 | CASSQSRGAGVSEQYF
TRBV5-1 | CAMRGGLNTGELFF
TRBV5-1 | CASSATLLDYGYTF
TRBV14 | CASSQGSSGANVLTF